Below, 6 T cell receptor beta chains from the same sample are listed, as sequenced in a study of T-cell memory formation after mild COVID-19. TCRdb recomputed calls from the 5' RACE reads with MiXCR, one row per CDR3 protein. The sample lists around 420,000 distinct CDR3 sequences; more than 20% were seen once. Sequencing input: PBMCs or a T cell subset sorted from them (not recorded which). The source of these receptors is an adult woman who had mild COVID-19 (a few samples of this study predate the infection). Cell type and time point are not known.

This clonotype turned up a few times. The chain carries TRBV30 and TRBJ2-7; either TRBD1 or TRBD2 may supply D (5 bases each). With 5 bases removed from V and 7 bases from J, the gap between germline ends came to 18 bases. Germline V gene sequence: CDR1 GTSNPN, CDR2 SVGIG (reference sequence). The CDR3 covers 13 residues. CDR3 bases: TGTGCCTGGTACGGGGACGAGGCCCGGGAGCAGTACTTC. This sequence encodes CAWYGDEAREQYF.

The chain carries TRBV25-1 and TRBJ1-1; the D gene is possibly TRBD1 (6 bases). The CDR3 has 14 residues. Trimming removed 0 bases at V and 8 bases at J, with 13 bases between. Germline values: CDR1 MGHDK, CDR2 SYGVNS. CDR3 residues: CASSEYEGGGEAFF. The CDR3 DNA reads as TGTGCCAGCAGTGAATATGAGGGGGGAGGGGAAGCTTTCTTT.

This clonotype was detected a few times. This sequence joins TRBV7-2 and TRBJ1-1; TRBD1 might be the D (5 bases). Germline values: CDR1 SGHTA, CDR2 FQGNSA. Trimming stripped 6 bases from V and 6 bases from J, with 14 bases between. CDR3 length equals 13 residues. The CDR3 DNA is TGTGCCAGCAGGTATGACACCAGGGCTGAAGCTTTCTTT. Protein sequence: CASRYDTRAEAFF.

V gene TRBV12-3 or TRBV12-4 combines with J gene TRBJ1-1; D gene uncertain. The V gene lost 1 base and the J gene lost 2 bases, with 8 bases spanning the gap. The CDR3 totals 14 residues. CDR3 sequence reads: CASSLGFSNTEAFF. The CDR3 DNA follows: TGTGCCAGCAGTTTAGGGTTTTCCAACACTGAAGCTTTCTTT.

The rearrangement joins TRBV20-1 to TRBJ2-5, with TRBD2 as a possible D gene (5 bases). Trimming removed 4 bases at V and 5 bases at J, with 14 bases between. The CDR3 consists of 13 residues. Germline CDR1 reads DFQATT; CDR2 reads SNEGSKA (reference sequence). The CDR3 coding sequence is TGCAGTGCTATAAGCTCGGGGTCGGAGACCCAGTACTTC. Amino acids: CSAISSGSETQYF.

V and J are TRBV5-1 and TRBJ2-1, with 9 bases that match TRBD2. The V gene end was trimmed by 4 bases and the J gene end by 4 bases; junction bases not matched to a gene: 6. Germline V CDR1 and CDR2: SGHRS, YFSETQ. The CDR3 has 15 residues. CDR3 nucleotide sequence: TGCGCCAGCAGCCTAGGACTAGCGTTGTACAATGAGCAGTTCTTC. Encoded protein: CASSLGLALYNEQFF.